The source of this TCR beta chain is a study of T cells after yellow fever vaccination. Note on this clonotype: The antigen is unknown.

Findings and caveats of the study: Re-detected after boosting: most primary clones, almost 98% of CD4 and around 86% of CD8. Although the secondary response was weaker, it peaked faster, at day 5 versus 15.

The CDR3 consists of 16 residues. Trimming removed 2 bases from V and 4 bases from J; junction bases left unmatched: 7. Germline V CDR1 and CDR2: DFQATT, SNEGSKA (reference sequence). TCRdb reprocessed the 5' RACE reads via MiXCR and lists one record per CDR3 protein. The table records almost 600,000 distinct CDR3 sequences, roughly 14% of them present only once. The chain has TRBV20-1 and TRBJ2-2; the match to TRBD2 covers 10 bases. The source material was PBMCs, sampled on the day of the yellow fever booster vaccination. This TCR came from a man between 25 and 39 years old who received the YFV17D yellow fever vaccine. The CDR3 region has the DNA TGCAGTGCTAGAAGTAGGGCTAGCGGGGGCACCGGGGAGCTGTTTTTT. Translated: CSARSRASGGTGELFF.